The rows below give T cell receptor beta chains drawn from one sample of a study of T cell repertoires in aging, cancer and after chemotherapy. TCRdb independently ran MiXCR on the multiplex PCR reads; one entry per CDR3 protein. The sample consists of some 6,700 distinct CDR3 sequences, roughly 35% of them appearing once. The source material was blood. Source of these receptors: a human donor in good health. The CDR3 runs from the conserved cysteine through the conserved F or W. The D gene is left open where the match is weak. A clone size is listed for some rows: how often the clone was seen (once, few, many), or a class if it is expanded.

V gene	J gene	clone size	D gene	CDR3 DNA	CDR3 protein
TRBV10-3	TRBJ2-5	medium-sized	.	TGTGCCATCAGTGAGGCAGGGAGTGAGACCCAGTACTTC	CAISEAGSETQYF
TRBV5-8	TRBJ2-5	.	.	TGTGCCAGCAGCCCACAGACTAGTAGGCAGACCCAGTACTTC	CASSPQTSRQTQYF
TRBV27	TRBJ2-7	few	.	TGTGCCAGCAGTTCGGGCACGACCTATCCCTACGAGCAGTACTTC	CASSSGTTYPYEQYF
TRBV6-1	TRBJ2-1	few	.	TGTGCCAGCAGTCAGGGTTGGTACAATGAGCAGTTCTTC	CASSQGWYNEQFF
TRBV6-5	TRBJ2-5	medium-sized	.	TGTGCCAGCAGTTACGAGAACTTAGGAGAGACCCAGTACTTC	CASSYENLGETQYF
TRBV19	TRBJ1-6	few	.	TGTGCCAGTAGTATGGCGTCCCAGACCAAGCTCGCACCCCTCCACTTT	CASSMASQTKLAPLHF
TRBV19	TRBJ1-1	few	.	TGTGCCAGTAGTATAACGAACACTGAAGCTTTCTTT	CASSITNTEAFF
TRBV7-6	TRBJ1-2	.	.	TGTGCCAGCACCGACGAGCCGGATGTCGGGATTAAACTCTTC	CASTDEPDVGIKLF
TRBV15	TRBJ1-2	few	.	TGTGCCACCAGCAGAGACCGCCAAGGGGGTTATGGCTACACCTTC	CATSRDRQGGYGYTF
TRBV29-1	TRBJ1-4	medium-sized	.	TGCAGCGGAGGCGGGACCCGGGCTGAAAAACTGTTTTTT	CSGGGTRAEKLFF
TRBV5-4	TRBJ2-3	few	.	TGTGCCAGCAGCTTGGAAGGGGCAGATACGCAGTATTTT	CASSLEGADTQYF
TRBV19	TRBJ2-2	.	TRBD2	TGTGCCAGTAGGACTAGCGGGAGGTTATTTACCGGGGAGCTGTTTTTT	CASRTSGRLFTGELFF
TRBV5-6	TRBJ1-2	.	TRBD1	TGTGCCAGCAGCCCCTCTATGACAGGGGGCTCCGGCTACACCTTC	CASSPSMTGGSGYTF
TRBV30	TRBJ2-2	.	.	TGTGCCTGGAGTGCCAAAGACGGTACCGGGGAGCTGTTTTTT	CAWSAKDGTGELFF
TRBV6-5	TRBJ2-7	.	TRBD2	TGTGCCAGCAGTCGCCGGGGGGGCGACTTCCACGAGCAGTACTTC	CASSRRGGDFHEQYF
TRBV10-3	TRBJ2-1	.	.	TGTGCCATCAGCATCACTACCACCTCCTACAATGAGCAGTTCTTC	CAISITTTSYNEQFF
TRBV7-9	TRBJ2-6	.	.	TGTGCCAGCAGCTCATCCTACCCCGACTCTGGGGCCAACGTCCTGACTTTC	CASSSSYPDSGANVLTF
TRBV6-5	TRBJ1-2	few	TRBD1	TGTGCCAGCAGTTCCAAAATTGGGGACAGTACTAACTATGGCTACACCTTC	CASSSKIGDSTNYGYTF
TRBV10-3	TRBJ2-2	few	.	TGTGCCATCAGTTCTACTAGTCCCGGGGAGCTGTTTTTT	CAISSTSPGELFF
TRBV5-6	TRBJ1-2	.	.	TGTGCCAGCAGCTTGGACGAGTATGGCTGCACCTTC	CASSLDEYGCTF
TRBV19	TRBJ1-5	few	.	TGTGCCAGTAGTATAGGGTGGGGCTTAGGACAGCCCCAGCATTTT	CASSIGWGLGQPQHF
TRBV6-5	TRBJ1-5	medium-sized	TRBD1	TGTGCCAGCAGTTACTCGTCGCGGACAGGGATCAATCAGCCCCAGCATTTT	CASSYSSRTGINQPQHF
TRBV15	TRBJ1-4	.	.	TGTGCCACCAGCAGAGATAGCAGGGGTGGTGAAAAACTGTTTTTT	CATSRDSRGGEKLFF
TRBV6-5	TRBJ2-5	few	.	TGTGCCAGCAGTTACGGGACCGATGGGGAAGAGACCCAGTACTTC	CASSYGTDGEETQYF
TRBV6-5	TRBJ1-3	few	.	TGTGCCAGCAGTTACGGAGGGGGGTCTAGCTCTGGAAACACCATATATTTT	CASSYGGGSSSGNTIYF
TRBV5-6	TRBJ1-6	few	.	TGTGCCAGCAGCTTTCTGGGATCACCCCTCCACTTT	CASSFLGSPLHF
TRBV6-2/TRBV6-3	TRBJ1-2	.	.	TGTGCCAGCAGCCCCTCCGGCGTGCCCTATGGCTACACCTTC	CASSPSGVPYGYTF
TRBV12-3/TRBV12-4	TRBJ1-1	.	TRBD1	TGTGCCAGCAGGGGACAGTTGAACACTGAAGCTTTCTTT	CASRGQLNTEAFF
TRBV27	TRBJ2-7	medium-sized	.	TGTGCCAGCAGACGAGAGGGGGGCGAGCAGTACTTC	CASRREGGEQYF
TRBV5-4	TRBJ2-3	.	TRBD2	TGTGCCAGCAGCGGCGGGGGGCTCAGCACAGATACGCAGTATTTT	CASSGGGLSTDTQYF
TRBV11-1	TRBJ1-4	.	.	TGTGCCAGAAGCTTGATGGTGTCTAATGAAAAACTGTATTTT	CARSLMVSNEKLYF
TRBV27	TRBJ2-1	.	TRBD1	TGTGCCAGCAGTCCAATGGGACAGGGCTACAATGAGCAGTTCTTC	CASSPMGQGYNEQFF